The rows below give T cell receptor beta chains drawn from one sample of a study of breast tumors, draining lymph nodes, adjacent tissues. From the multiplex PCR reads, TCRdb called clonotypes with MiXCR, one entry per CDR3 protein. The sample consists of approximately 28,000 distinct CDR3 sequences, roughly 69% of them appearing once. Sequenced material: breast tumor tissue. These receptors all stem from a female donor with breast cancer. Some clones in this sample may be carry-over from other donors' samples. Both conserved end residues are part of each CDR3. The D gene is left open where the match is weak. Part of the rows lack a size; the others show once, few, many or a class for expanded clones.

clone_size,v_call,d_call,j_call,cdr3_nt,cdr3_aa
-,TRBV7-9,-,TRBJ2-6,TGTGCCAGCAGCTTTTCGCACAGGGAGGCTGGGGCCAACGTCCTGACTTTC,CASSFSHREAGANVLTF
many,TRBV20-1,TRBD2,TRBJ2-7,TGCAGTGCTATTACTAGCGGGGGGTCTTTGGGGGAGCAGTACTTC,CSAITSGGSLGEQYF
many,TRBV9,-,TRBJ1-3,TGTGCCAGCAGCGTACAGAACACAGGGCTCTCTGGAAACACCATATATTTT,CASSVQNTGLSGNTIYF
many,TRBV30,-,TRBJ1-2,TGTGCCTATACACAAACGGGGGGCGGGTATGGCTACACCTTC,CAYTQTGGGYGYTF
-,TRBV7-9,TRBD2,TRBJ2-5,TGTGCCAGCGAGCTAGCGGGAGGGCCTTACGGGGAGACCCAGTACTTC,CASELAGGPYGETQYF
-,TRBV7-6,-,TRBJ2-1,TGTGCCAGCAGCTTCTCTGAGAATGAGCAGTTCTTC,CASSFSENEQFF
-,TRBV20-1,-,TRBJ2-1,TGCAGTGCTAGAGGTGTGGCCTACAATGAGCAGTTCTTC,CSARGVAYNEQFF
-,TRBV6-1,-,TRBJ2-1,TGTGCCAGCAGTCCCCCGGGACCAAATGAGCAGTTCTTC,CASSPPGPNEQFF
many,TRBV16,-,TRBJ1-2,TGTGCCAGCAGCCTGTCCTCTGGCTATGGCTACACCTTC,CASSLSSGYGYTF
-,TRBV2,TRBD2,TRBJ2-3,TGTGCCAGCGGGACTAGCGGGAGGGCCCCTAGCACAGATACGCAGTATTTT,CASGTSGRAPSTDTQYF
few,TRBV10-3,-,TRBJ1-4,TGTGCCATCAGTAGGACAGAGACTAATGAAAAACTGTTTTTT,CAISRTETNEKLFF
-,TRBV19,-,TRBJ2-3,TGTGCCAGCGCGACTAGGGGCACAGATACGCAGTATTTT,CASATRGTDTQYF
-,TRBV15,TRBD1,TRBJ1-3,TGTGCCACCAGCAAGACAGGGGGCATAGGTGGAAACACCATATATTTT,CATSKTGGIGGNTIYF
-,TRBV2,-,TRBJ2-1,TGTGCCAGCAGTTGGGCTAGCGAGGGGGCGCTTGAGCAGTTCTTC,CASSWASEGALEQFF
many,TRBV7-8,TRBD2,TRBJ2-1,TGTGCCAGCAGCACTAGCGGGGGTGAGCAGTTCTTC,CASSTSGGEQFF
-,TRBV20-1,TRBD1,TRBJ2-7,TGCAGTGCTAGAGAGGTCGGGACAGGGTTATACGAGCAGTACTTC,CSAREVGTGLYEQYF